This paragraph covers one T cell receptor beta chain sequence. The antigen is undetermined. These data are taken from a study of graft-versus-host responses after intestinal transplantation. Study results and caveats: Researchers found GvH clones in recipient marrow, and some showed up first in ileum or blood.

Here immunoSEQ multiplex PCR was the method, and the copy in TCRdb shows in-frame clones only, minus some. Of roughly 7,000 clones in the sample, over 75% were seen once. The source of this sequence is a human patient who received an intestinal transplant, so some T cells may come from the graft donor. Here the sequenced sample was PBMCs, taken 83 days after transplant.

The CDR3 here is CASSPLGGGNQPQHF. The CDR3 region has the DNA TGCGCCAGCAGCCCCCTGGGGGGAGGCAATCAGCCCCAGCATTTT. The chain uses TRBV5-1 and TRBJ1-5; a possible D gene is TRBD1 (5 bases). CDR3 length equals 15 residues. Germline loops: CDR1 SGHRS, CDR2 YFSETQ. V was cut by 4 bases and J by 2 bases, with 13 bases left in between.